The rows below give T cell receptor beta chains drawn from one sample of a study of blood T cell repertoires in COVID-19. Some clones are missing from TCRdb's copy, which holds only in-frame ones; the method was immunoSEQ multiplex PCR. The table shows approximately 330,000 clones, with about nine tenths occurring only once. Sequencing was carried out using peripheral blood. These receptors originate from a young man with COVID-19, enrolled during active disease. Each CDR3 is given with its conserved first and last residue.

v_call,cdr3_aa
TRBV7-2,CASSFSDRSYEQYF
TRBV7-2,CASSPQGQGKGGYGYTF
TRBV5-4,CASSLDRVAEAFF
TRBV19,CASSIFLGSHYEQYF
TRBV7-8,CASSLSSDQPQHF
TRBV7-3,CASSYPQGAQFF
TRBV6-2/TRBV6-3,CASSPVPTLDRVRSPLHF
TRBV19,CASSIRGLNTEAFF
TRBV4-3,CASSQDSLGQGSSYEQYF
TRBV19,CASSRGGYTF
TRBV4-1,CASSQDGGEYGYTF
TRBV5-4,CASSFRTGGTEETQYF
TRBV19,CASSILPQETQYF
TRBV4-3,CASSQITGGDTEAFF
TRBV28,CASSFSGQGFGYTF
TRBV12-3/TRBV12-4,CASSPGGRDEQYF
TRBV4-2,CASSQDLTSSYEQYF
TRBV6-5,CASSSGLAGGRETQYF
TRBV6-6,CASLTWTRRDEKLFF
TRBV19,CASIPGLAGGRNEQFF
TRBV3-1/TRBV3-2,CASSQRQGDTGELFF
TRBV6-2/TRBV6-3,CASSPTSGSYQETQYF
TRBV7-9,CATFTAQGGYVTEAFF
TRBV20-1,CSASPLAGRGGDEQFF
TRBV29-1,CSVTGTGGGAFF
TRBV6-5,CASSYRAGEGGYTF
TRBV15,CATSKGGGTDTQYF
TRBV10-3,CAISETQTYEQYF
TRBV20-1,CSASSASGINEQFF
TRBV29-1,CSVVRDYRVGTDTQYF
TRBV7-9,CASSYGQGPGYTF
TRBV19,CASSSPGRGETQYF
TRBV19,CASKTGGSRSHNEQFF
TRBV27,CASSIAYGYEQYF
TRBV4-3,CASSQDLGTGLSGSGNTIYF
TRBV5-4,CASSSGTGHLYEQYF
TRBV28,CASRPQGRGNNEQFF
TRBV28,CASSHGRGGPYEQYF
TRBV24-1,CATSARDYSYNEQFF
TRBV19,CASKYETHSYEQYF
TRBV19,CASSISSSYEQYF
TRBV5-6,CASSFGAGARTGELFF